A selection of T cell receptor beta chains follows, all from one sample in a study of radiation and T cells in renal cell carcinoma. Generated by immunoSEQ multiplex PCR, the TCRdb table keeps only in-frame clones and is missing some. Among 130,000 or so clones listed, around nine tenths were seen once. The material sequenced was blood, taken from a patient whose treatment included radiotherapy and nephrectomy. The origin of the receptors is a woman between 45 and 60 years old with renal cell carcinoma. CDR3s include the opening cysteine and the closing phenylalanine or tryptophan. A D gene is named only where the DNA matches it firmly. Some rows have no size entry. The others give once, few or many, or a class for an expanded clone.

j_gene,v_gene,abundance,d_gene,CDR3nt,CDR3aa
TRBJ1-1,TRBV19,.,.,TGTGCCAGTACCCACAGGCCTGGCACTGAAGCTTTCTTT,CASTHRPGTEAFF
TRBJ1-2,TRBV7-9,.,TRBD1,TGTGCCAGCAGCTTGAGGGGACAGGAGCCCTACACCTTC,CASSLRGQEPYTF
TRBJ1-5,TRBV6-6,.,.,TGTGCCAGCAGTCCACAGGGAAATCAGCCCCAGCATTTT,CASSPQGNQPQHF
TRBJ1-1,TRBV6-5,once,.,TGTGCCAGCAGTTACGGGCCCAGGCGAAAGGGTGAAGCTTTCTTT,CASSYGPRRKGEAFF
TRBJ2-1,TRBV18,once,TRBD2,TGTGCCAGCTCCCCTAGCGGGGGGTACAATGAGCAGTTCTTC,CASSPSGGYNEQFF
TRBJ1-2,TRBV21-1,few,.,TGTGCCAGCAGCACCCCCGGGACAGATGGCTACACCTTC,CASSTPGTDGYTF
TRBJ1-1,TRBV4-1,.,.,TGCGCCAGCAGCCACAACACAGGAATGAACACTGAAGCTTTCTTT,CASSHNTGMNTEAFF
TRBJ1-2,TRBV5-4,.,.,TGTGCCAGCAGCTTTCGTTTATTAGTTATTAGGGGGAACTATGGCTACACCTTC,CASSFRLLVIRGNYGYTF
TRBJ2-1,TRBV4-1,.,.,TGCGCCAGCAGCCAAGGGTCGGGGGGCTTCTACAATGAGCAGTTCTTC,CASSQGSGGFYNEQFF
TRBJ1-5,TRBV7-9,.,TRBD1,TGTGCCAGCAGCTCGGGACAGGGCTATCAGCCCCAGCATTTT,CASSSGQGYQPQHF
TRBJ1-1,TRBV30,few,.,TGTGCCTGGAACGCACAGGTGAACACTGAAGCTTTCTTT,CAWNAQVNTEAFF
TRBJ1-3,TRBV18,.,TRBD1,TGTGCCAGCTCACCGCAGACAGGGGGAAACACCATATATTTT,CASSPQTGGNTIYF
TRBJ1-2,TRBV6-1,.,.,TGTGCCAGCAGTGAATTGGGGGCGCCCGCTGGCTACACCTTC,CASSELGAPAGYTF
TRBJ1-3,TRBV19,.,TRBD1,TGTGCCAGTAATGATGACAGGGATGGGAACGACCCTGGAAACACCATATATTTT,CASNDDRDGNDPGNTIYF
TRBJ1-4,TRBV15,.,TRBD1,TGTGCCACCAGCCTCGACAGGGCATCTAATGAAAAACTGTTTTTT,CATSLDRASNEKLFF
TRBJ1-4,TRBV12-5,.,.,TGTGCTAGTGGTTTTGATGAAAAACTGTTTTTT,CASGFDEKLFF
TRBJ1-1,TRBV7-9,.,.,TGTGCCAGCAGCTACCCGGGATTGATGAACACTGAAGCTTTCTTT,CASSYPGLMNTEAFF
TRBJ1-2,TRBV25-1,.,.,TGTGCCAGCAGTGAAATCGGGTTCGGGAATTCCAACTATGGCTACACCTTC,CASSEIGFGNSNYGYTF
TRBJ1-3,TRBV2,once,.,TGTGCCAGCAGTGTTGACAGAAGCTCTGGAAACACCATATATTTT,CASSVDRSSGNTIYF
TRBJ2-3,TRBV7-3,.,.,TGTGCCAGCAGCTCACCAGCGGAGTACACAGATACGCAGTATTTT,CASSSPAEYTDTQYF
TRBJ2-7,TRBV9,.,.,TGTGCCAGCAGCGGACAGGTTAACTCCTACGAGCAGTACTTC,CASSGQVNSYEQYF
TRBJ2-7,TRBV10-3,.,.,TGTGCCATCAGTGCCGACTCTACTATCGAGCAGTACTTC,CAISADSTIEQYF
TRBJ1-5,TRBV19,.,.,TGTGCCAGTAGTATTTCCTCCCTAGCTGGTCAGCCCCAGCATTTT,CASSISSLAGQPQHF
TRBJ1-6,TRBV6-6,.,.,TGTGCCAGCAGTCAGGGGTACGGGGATTCACCCCTCCACTTT,CASSQGYGDSPLHF
TRBJ2-1,TRBV9,once,.,TGTGCCAGCAGCCCCGCGGGACGGACTAATGAGCAGTTCTTC,CASSPAGRTNEQFF
TRBJ2-7,TRBV7-3,.,TRBD1,TGTGCCAGCAGCTTAGGAGCCGGGACAGGGGTCAACGAGCAGTACTTC,CASSLGAGTGVNEQYF
TRBJ1-1,TRBV18,.,.,TGTGCCAGCGCTACCAACATGAACACTGAAGCTTTCTTT,CASATNMNTEAFF
TRBJ1-4,TRBV7-9,.,TRBD1,TGTGCCAGCAGCTTTACACCAGGGGGCTATGGGGCCCGTAGTGAAAAACTGTTTTTT,CASSFTPGGYGARSEKLFF
TRBJ1-3,TRBV7-9,.,.,TGTGCCAGCAGCTCGCTACAGGGAGGAAACACCATATATTTT,CASSSLQGGNTIYF
TRBJ1-5,TRBV6-1,once,.,TGTGCCAGCAGATCCGGGACATCTCATCAGCCCCAGCATTTT,CASRSGTSHQPQHF
TRBJ2-1,TRBV5-1,.,.,TGCGCCAGCAGCCCACACAGGGGGGGGATAATCAATGAGCAGTTCTTC,CASSPHRGGIINEQFF
TRBJ1-5,TRBV7-9,.,.,TGTGCCAGCAGCTTCGGGGGTCAGCCCCAGCATTTT,CASSFGGQPQHF
TRBJ2-3,TRBV7-2,.,.,TGTGCCAGCAGCTCTTCCTCAGGGACAGATACGCAGTATTTT,CASSSSSGTDTQYF
TRBJ1-1,TRBV23-1,.,TRBD1,TGCGCCAGCAGTCAATCAGGACAGGGGGCTTTGAACACTGAAGCTTTCTTT,CASSQSGQGALNTEAFF
TRBJ1-3,TRBV19,.,.,TGTGCCAGTAGATCAGGGGCGGCTGGAAACACCATATATTTT,CASRSGAAGNTIYF
TRBJ1-4,TRBV2,once,.,TGTGCCAGCAGTTTGGACCGTACTAATGAAAAACTGTTTTTT,CASSLDRTNEKLFF
TRBJ1-1,TRBV9,.,.,TGTGCCAGCAGCGTTGACTCTTCCGGGAGGGCTGAAGCTTTCTTT,CASSVDSSGRAEAFF
TRBJ1-1,TRBV25-1,.,.,TGTGCCAGCAGTGATTCCGGGGTGGTCACTGAAGCTTTCTTT,CASSDSGVVTEAFF
TRBJ1-2,TRBV9,.,.,TGTGCCAGTCTGAGGGACGGGAACTATGGCTACACCTTC,CASLRDGNYGYTF
TRBJ2-5,TRBV5-1,.,TRBD2,TGCGCCAGCAGCTTTCTGCGGGGGGGCGGAGAGACCCAGTACTTC,CASSFLRGGGETQYF
TRBJ2-6,TRBV19,.,.,TGTGCCAGTGGGGCCCACCAGCGCTCTGGGGCCAACGTCCTGACTTTC,CASGAHQRSGANVLTF
TRBJ1-1,TRBV7-2,.,.,TGTGCCAGCAGCTTAGCCCAAGAGGGAGCTTTCTTT,CASSLAQEGAFF
TRBJ2-2,TRBV2,.,.,TGTGCCAGCAGTGAAGACCCGGGGACCGGGGAGCTGTTTTTT,CASSEDPGTGELFF
TRBJ2-1,TRBV9,.,TRBD1,TGTGCCAGCAGCCCCCTTCGAACAGGGGGTGTAGGAAATGAGCAGTTCTTC,CASSPLRTGGVGNEQFF
TRBJ2-1,TRBV10-3,.,.,TGTGCCATCAGTCTCAGGGGCGATGAGCAGTTCTTC,CAISLRGDEQFF
TRBJ2-2,TRBV4-3,.,TRBD2,TGCGCCAGCAGCCCTAAGGGGGTGCGGGGGGTCGGCGGGGAGCTGTTTTTT,CASSPKGVRGVGGELFF
TRBJ1-5,TRBV7-9,.,.,TGTGCCAGCAGCATTACAGGGTCAAGCCAGCCCCAGCATTTT,CASSITGSSQPQHF
TRBJ1-2,TRBV5-1,.,.,TGCGCCAGCAGCTTGGAGGGCATAAGTGACTATGGCTACACCTTC,CASSLEGISDYGYTF
TRBJ1-1,TRBV5-1,.,.,TGCGCCAGCAGCAGACCTAAGGGAGGTAATACTGAAGCTTTCTTT,CASSRPKGGNTEAFF
TRBJ1-5,TRBV29-1,few,TRBD1,TGCAGCGTTGAAACGACAGGGGGCGGTCAGCCCCAGCATTTT,CSVETTGGGQPQHF
TRBJ1-2,TRBV30,few,.,TGTGCCTGGAGTGTACAGAATGGCTACACCTTC,CAWSVQNGYTF
TRBJ2-1,TRBV7-2,.,TRBD2,TGTGCCAGCAGCCCCAGAGGGACTAGCGAGTACAATGAGCAGTTCTTC,CASSPRGTSEYNEQFF
TRBJ2-1,TRBV29-1,.,TRBD1,TGCAGCGTTGAAACAGGGGCACCATCTTACAATGAGCAGTTCTTC,CSVETGAPSYNEQFF
TRBJ1-1,TRBV18,.,.,TGTGCCAGCTCACCAGGGGGTGGTCACACTGAAGCTTTCTTT,CASSPGGGHTEAFF